The clone carrying this T cell receptor (beta chain) was picked up a small number of times. The antigen remains undetermined. Read sequence stops 3 residues before the CDR3 end, and the germline J gene provides the missing end. These data originate in a study of T cell clonality in common variable immunodeficiency. General study points: Shared TCRbeta clones were fewer between CVID subjects than controls. In common variable immunodeficiency, TCR beta chains reportedly carried fewer deletions and N-nucleotide insertions.

Clones were sequenced by immunoSEQ multiplex PCR, and TCRdb holds only the in-frame ones, with some missing. The sample shows 42,000 or so clones, no singletons; the ten largest hold 1.3% to 1.5%. The CDR3 extends over 15 amino acids. Per germline, CDR1 SGHAT and CDR2 FQNNGV. Trimming at V came to 4 bases and at J to 2 bases, leaving 7 bases not matched to a gene. The sample was peripheral blood mononuclear cells. The chain carries TRBV11-2 and TRBJ2-5, with 7 positions matching TRBD1. This TCR derives from a person aged 18 to 75 in good health. CDR3 amino acids: CASSSQGTEQETQYF. The CDR3 DNA, read in part, is TGTGCCAGCAGCTCCCAAGGGACAGAACAAGAGACC.